This TCR beta chain was identified during a study of OX40 agonist ivuxolimab in advanced cancers. Across the study: Every 2 weeks, patients got intravenous ivuxolimab at one of six dose levels (0.01-10 mg/kg).

Sequencing used immunoSEQ multiplex PCR; TCRdb keeps in-frame clones, though not all of them. The table lists 30,000 or so clones, 80% of them singletons. V dropped 3 bases and J dropped 12 bases, with 11 bases sitting between them. Germline V gene data show CDR1 as SGDLS and CDR2 as YYNGEE. CDR3 size: 11 residues. The specimen comprised CD4+ or CD8+ T cells sorted from blood, sampled in a trial of the OX40 agonist ivuxolimab. The V call is TRBV9, the J call TRBJ2-3; D is ambiguous. The sequence derives from an adult with an advanced solid tumor such as melanoma, head and neck, liver or kidney cancer. CDR3 in DNA: TGTGCCAGCAGCGATTCAACCCGCCAGTATTTT. It yields the protein CASSDSTRQYF. The full variable domain, completed using reference TRBV9 and TRBJ2-3, is DSGVTQTPKHLITATGQRVTLRCSPRSGDLSVYWYQQSLDQGLQFLIQYYNGEERAKGNILERFSAQQFPDLHSELNLSSLELGDSALYFCASSDSTRQYFGPGTRLTVL.